The 26 T cell receptor beta chains below come from one sample, sequenced in a study of control samples from healthy donors and cancer patients. Clones were sequenced by immunoSEQ multiplex PCR, and TCRdb holds only the in-frame ones, with some missing. The profile covers roughly 160,000 clones, with 70% to 90% appearing a single time and roughly 5% taken by the ten largest. The sample comprised blood. Receptor source: a woman aged 30 to 39 in good health.

The chain is built from TRBV2 and TRBJ2-3, with 8 bases identical to TRBD2. Per the germline V gene, CDR1 is SNHLY and CDR2 is FYNNEI. This CDR3 is 15 amino acids long. The ends lost 2 bases at V and 2 bases at J; junction bases unmatched: 3. CDR3 sequence (DNA): TGTGCCAGCAGTGAATACGGGAGGGCCACAGATACGCAGTATTTT. Protein sequence: CASSEYGRATDTQYF.

The V and J genes are TRBV7-6 and TRBJ2-3; 7 bases are a match to TRBD1. The CDR3 runs to 15 residues. Losses at the gene ends were 5 bases for V and 3 bases for J; bases not matched to a gene: 8. CDR1 and CDR2 (germline): SGHVS, FNYEAQ. This CDR3 is CASSPRQGRTDTQYF. The CDR3 region has the DNA TGTGCCAGCAGCCCCCGACAGGGAAGGACAGATACGCAGTATTTT.

The V and J genes are TRBV6-5 and TRBJ1-5, with 7 nucleotides matching TRBD1. Germline assignment: CDR1 MNHEY and CDR2 SVGAGI. This CDR3 is 14 amino acids long. V dropped 3 bases and J dropped 2; count of bases not matched to a gene: 1. The CDR3 bases are TGTGCCAGCAGTTATGGACAGGGCAATCAGCCCCAGCATTTT. This gives the protein CASSYGQGNQPQHF.

The chain joins TRBV29-1 to TRBJ2-5, with a weak D call TRBD1 (5 bases). Germline CDR1 is SQVTM and CDR2 is ANQGSEA. The CDR3 is 13 residues long. The V end was cut by 7 bases, the J end by 2 bases, with 14 bases between. The CDR3 reads CSGLQENQETQYF. The CDR3, as DNA: TGCAGCGGTTTACAGGAGAATCAAGAGACCCAGTACTTC.

The V gene is TRBV7-9, the J gene TRBJ2-1; 11 bases are shared with TRBD2. Trimming at V came to 5 bases and at J to 3 bases, leaving 9 bases not matched to a gene. The CDR3 runs to 17 residues. CDR1 is SEHNR and CDR2 is FQNEAQ in the germline V gene (reference sequence). The CDR3 is CASSAISGREFYNEQFF. The CDR3 DNA is TGTGCCAGCAGCGCGATTAGCGGGAGGGAATTCTACAATGAGCAGTTCTTC.

This clone has only a few counts. The rearrangement uses TRBV5-6 and TRBJ1-6; D remains unclear. Germline CDR1 and CDR2: SGHDT and YYEEEE. There are 14 residues in the CDR3. The V gene lost 2 bases and the J gene lost 8 bases, with 11 bases spanning the gap. For the CDR3, the DNA is TGTGCCAGCAGCTTTACTGGGCGGGATTCACCCCTCCACTTT. Translated, it gives CASSFTGRDSPLHF. The full variable domain, with the rest looked up from reference TRBV5-6 and TRBJ1-6, is DAGVTQSPTHLIKTRGQQVTLRCSPKSGHDTVSWYQQALGQGPQFIFQYYEEEERQRGNFPDRFSGHQFPNYSSELNVNALLLGDSALYLCASSFTGRDSPLHFGNGTRLTVT.

The table lists this clone with a few counts. The chain employs TRBV7-2 and TRBJ1-5; D ambiguous. The V gene lost 2 bases and the J gene lost 0 bases, with 2 bases spanning the gap. Germline values: CDR1 SGHTA, CDR2 FQGNSA. The CDR3 covers 13 residues. The CDR3 region has the DNA TGTGCCAGCAGCTTAAGTAGCAATCAGCCCCAGCATTTT. Translated, it gives CASSLSSNQPQHF.

CDR3 DNA sequence: TGTGCCAGCAGTTTTGAGCTTCTAGGGACCCAGTACTTC. This translates into CASSFELLGTQYF. The chain recombines TRBV28 with TRBJ2-5; no clear D. This CDR3 has 13 amino acids. Trimming took 3 bases from V and 7 from J, leaving 12 bases between them. From germline, CDR1 is MDHEN and CDR2 SYDVKM.

The chain is built from TRBV6-4 and TRBJ1-5, with a tentative D call TRBD1 (5 bases). V was cut by 0 bases and J by 4 bases, with 16 bases left in between. CDR1 MRHNA and CDR2 SNTAGT come from the germline V gene. The CDR3 runs 17 residues. CDR3 sequence reads: CASSDSIARVVNQPQHF. CDR3 bases: TGTGCCAGCAGTGACTCGATAGCCAGGGTGGTAAATCAGCCCCAGCATTTT.

The V and J genes are TRBV19 and TRBJ1-4; D is undetermined. The V end was cut by 5 bases, the J end by 5 bases, with 12 bases between. Germline lookup yields CDR1 LNHDA and CDR2 SQIVND (reference sequence). The CDR3 spans 14 residues. DNA of the CDR3: TGTGCCAGTAGTGCGCTCGGCCTCAATGAAAAACTGTTTTTT. It yields the protein CASSALGLNEKLFF.

V gene TRBV9 combines with J gene TRBJ2-5; D may be TRBD1 or TRBD2 (5 bases each). Germline CDR1 reads SGDLS; CDR2 reads YYNGEE. The CDR3 spans 16 residues. The germline V and J ends were trimmed by 4 bases and 6 bases, with 22 bases remaining between them. The CDR3 bases are TGTGCCAGCAGCCCAGGAGAGGGACCCCCGGGAAAGACCCAGTACTTC. Translation: CASSPGEGPPGKTQYF.

This clone was observed a single time. The chain links TRBV5-1 to TRBJ1-6; D may be TRBD1 (5 bases). The V end was cut by 3 bases, the J end by 16 bases, with 17 bases between. From germline, CDR1 is SGHRS and CDR2 YFSETQ. The CDR3 covers 13 residues. The CDR3 DNA reads TGCGCCAGCAGCTCCATCGGCGGGGGTCATCTCCACTTT. Translation gives CASSSIGGGHLHF.

The rearrangement joins TRBV18 to TRBJ1-2; D not certain. The germline CDR1 and CDR2 sequences are KGHSH and LQKENI. This CDR3 is 15 amino acids long. V dropped 3 bases and J dropped 4 bases, with 15 bases sitting between them. The CDR3 DNA is TGTGCCAGCTCACCTCTTGACGGGCTTGGCTATGGCTACACCTTC. Translation gives CASSPLDGLGYGYTF. Complete variable domain (other parts from reference TRBV18 and TRBJ1-2): NAGVMQNPRHLVRRRGQEARLRCSPMKGHSHVYWYRQLPEEGLKFMVYLQKENIIDESGMPKERFSAEFPKEGPSILRIQQVVRGDSAAYFCASSPLDGLGYGYTFGSGTRLTVV.

This clone was counted only a few times. The chain recombines TRBV19 with TRBJ2-1, with 12 bases matching TRBD2. Per the germline V gene, CDR1 is LNHDA and CDR2 is SQIVND (reference sequence). CDR3 length: 17 amino acids. The V segment lost 3 bases and the J segment 5 bases; nucleotides outside the gene matches: 8. CDR3 sequence (DNA): TGTGCCAGTAGTATTTCGTCCCTAGCGGGAGGGGACAATGAGCAGTTCTTC. Amino acids: CASSISSLAGGDNEQFF.

CDR3 amino acids: CASGQGPKDQPQHF. The CDR3 DNA sequence: TGTGCCAGCGGACAGGGACCAAAAGATCAGCCCCAGCATTTT. This chain links TRBV6-5 with TRBJ1-5; 8 nucleotides align to TRBD1. V lost 8 bases to trimming and J lost 5 bases; unmatched junction nucleotides: 8. The CDR3 contains 14 residues. Germline V CDR1 and CDR2: MNHEY, SVGAGI.

The chain uses TRBV5-1 and TRBJ1-2, with D possibly being TRBD1 (6 bases). From germline, CDR1 is SGHRS and CDR2 YFSETQ. V was cut by 10 bases and J by 2 bases, with 18 bases left in between. The CDR3 loop spans 14 amino acids. CDR3 in DNA: TGCGCCCGCACGCCGGGAGGGGGGAACTATGGCTACACCTTC. As protein: CARTPGGGNYGYTF.

The chain combines TRBV28 with TRBJ1-1; no clear D gene. The germline V gene encodes CDR1 MDHEN and CDR2 SYDVKM. This CDR3 is built from 14 residues. Trimming removed 2 bases at V and 4 bases at J, with 11 bases between. The CDR3 DNA follows: TGTGCCAGCAGTTTAAGGTCCCAAATCACTGAAGCTTTCTTT. It encodes CASSLRSQITEAFF.

The V and J genes are TRBV7-9 and TRBJ1-1, with D tentatively TRBD1 (6 bases). This CDR3 is 14 amino acids long. The V and J ends lost 1 base and 4 bases respectively, with 10 bases between them. Per the germline V gene, CDR1 is SEHNR and CDR2 is FQNEAQ (reference sequence). CDR3 amino acids: CASSLGGRGTEAFF. The DNA for the CDR3 is TGTGCCAGCAGCTTAGGAGGCAGGGGCACTGAAGCTTTCTTT.

This chain links TRBV9 with TRBJ2-3, with TRBD2 as a possible D gene (7 bases). Germline CDR1 is SGDLS and CDR2 is YYNGEE. This CDR3 is built from 17 residues. Trimming cost V 1 base and J 2 bases, with 17 bases left between them. The CDR3 region has the DNA TGTGCCAGCAGCGTATCGGGGGGCCTGAGTTTCACAGATACGCAGTATTTT. As protein: CASSVSGGLSFTDTQYF.

The J gene is TRBJ1-1, the V gene TRBV5-1; tentative D call: TRBD1 (5 bases). Per germline, CDR1 SGHRS and CDR2 YFSETQ. The ends were cut back, 2 bases at V and 1 base at J, with 15 bases in the middle. This CDR3 comprises 16 residues. This CDR3 is CASSLTGRTGNTEAFF. CDR3 sequence (DNA): TGCGCCAGCAGCTTAACGGGACGCACGGGGAACACTGAAGCTTTCTTT.

The chain links TRBV18 to TRBJ2-3, with D unresolved. The CDR3 is made up of 15 amino acids. The germline V and J ends were trimmed by 1 base and 3 bases, with 11 bases remaining between them. Germline V gene data show CDR1 as KGHSH and CDR2 as LQKENI. CDR3 bases: TGTGCCAGCTCACCACAGAACAGACGAACAGATACGCAGTATTTT. Amino acids: CASSPQNRRTDTQYF. The complete variable domain, with remaining parts taken from reference TRBV18 and TRBJ2-3, reads NAGVMQNPRHLVRRRGQEARLRCSPMKGHSHVYWYRQLPEEGLKFMVYLQKENIIDESGMPKERFSAEFPKEGPSILRIQQVVRGDSAAYFCASSPQNRRTDTQYFGPGTRLTVL.

This sequence joins TRBV6-6 and TRBJ2-1; 9 bases agree with TRBD2. This CDR3 contains 16 residues. Losses at the gene ends were 0 bases for V and 5 bases for J; bases not matched to a gene: 5. Per the germline V gene, CDR1 is MNHNY and CDR2 is SVGAGI (reference sequence). The CDR3 DNA sequence: TGTGCCAGCAGTTACTCTCTCGCGGGAGGGGACAATGAGCAGTTCTTC. Protein sequence: CASSYSLAGGDNEQFF.

The V and J genes are TRBV4-1 and TRBJ1-3, with D hard to call. This CDR3 is 17 amino acids long. CDR1 is MGHRA, CDR2 YSYEKL, per germline. Trimming took off 3 bases at V and 0 bases at J, with 15 bases between the two ends. Written as DNA, the CDR3 is TGCGCCAGCAGCCAGTACAGCGGCCCCGACTCTGGAAACACCATATATTTT. Translation gives CASSQYSGPDSGNTIYF.

This CDR3 reads CASSRPQDTEAFF. The CDR3 coding sequence is TGCGCCAGCAGCCGACCTCAGGACACTGAAGCTTTCTTT. J is TRBJ1-1 and V is TRBV4-1, with D hard to call. V lost 4 bases and J 3 bases, leaving 9 bases between the germline ends. CDR3 length: 13 residues. Germline V gene data show CDR1 as MGHRA and CDR2 as YSYEKL.

This clone has just one count. The rearrangement uses TRBV3-1 (or the pseudogene TRBV3-2) and TRBJ1-6, with 9 positions matching TRBD1. From germline, CDR1 is LGHDT and CDR2 YNNKEL (reference sequence). The ends lost 1 base at V and 10 bases at J; junction bases unmatched: 8. The CDR3 runs to 16 residues. The CDR3 sequence is CASSQVKTGGWSPLHF. The CDR3 nucleotides are TGTGCCAGCAGCCAAGTAAAGACAGGGGGATGGTCACCCCTCCACTTT.

CDR3 in amino acids: CASQLAGSINEQFF. The DNA for the CDR3 is TGTGCCAGCCAACTAGCGGGCTCTATCAATGAGCAGTTCTTC. The V call is TRBV19, the J call TRBJ2-1, with 9 nucleotides matching TRBD2. The CDR3 is made up of 14 amino acids. Trimming took 9 bases from V and 6 from J; bases not matched to a gene: 9. Per germline, CDR1 LNHDA and CDR2 SQIVND (reference sequence).